Sequencing of this TCR beta chain was carried out in a study of T cells in Graves' hyperthyroidism and ophthalmopathy. Study-wide results and limits: Prediction of ophthalmopathy progression came a median roughly 6.7 months pre-onset.

From 8.5 to 10 ml of fresh peripheral blood, PBMCs were isolated. Researchers amplified the TCR beta CDR3 regions from RNA transcripts. Initially, a first-round RT-PCR of the TCR CDR3 employed the HTBI primer set. TCRdb itself ran the multiplex PCR reads through MiXCR, one entry per CDR3 protein. Of a few hundred thousand distinct CDR3 sequences listed, about a sixth were seen once; the top ten hold about 50%. This clonotype was seen repeatedly, ten times or more. What it binds is unknown. The origin of this receptor is a woman in her forties or fifties with Graves' hyperthyroidism. Sequenced: blood.

CDR3 bases: TGTGCCAGCAGCCCGGGACTAGCGAGCCTCTCTGATACGCAGTATTTT. Amino acids: CASSPGLASLSDTQYF. The rearrangement links TRBV4-2 to TRBJ2-3; 10 nucleotides align to TRBD2. V lost 4 bases to trimming and J lost 6 bases; unmatched junction nucleotides: 10. CDR1 and CDR2 from the germline V gene are LGHNA and YNFKEQ. This CDR3 contains 16 residues.